The 5 T cell receptor beta chains below come from one sample, sequenced in a study of cytomegalovirus exposure and HLA in healthy donors. Both 60 Vbeta primers and 13 Jbeta primers went into the PCR. Profiling relied on immunoSEQ multiplex PCR, and the TCRdb table lists in-frame clones only, not all of them. Among some 150,000 clones listed, roughly 84% were seen once. Source material: PBMCs. Receptors originate from a woman younger than 30 in good health and CMV-seronegative.

The rearrangement links TRBV7-2 to TRBJ1-1; 8 bases are shared with TRBD1. Trimming cost V 5 bases and J 3 bases; bases outside gene matches: 8. CDR3 length: 15 amino acids. The V gene's germline CDR1 is SGHTA and CDR2 FQGNSA. The CDR3 DNA is TGTGCCAGCAGCCTCACAGGGGGTACGGACACTGAAGCTTTCTTT. This sequence encodes CASSLTGGTDTEAFF.

The chain carries TRBV29-1 and TRBJ2-7, with D possibly TRBD2 on 6 matching bases. Germline CDR1 and CDR2: SQVTM and ANQGSEA. The V end was cut by 3 bases, the J end by 7 bases, with 10 bases between. There are 11 residues in the CDR3. The CDR3 spells CSVDGGQEQYF. In DNA, the CDR3 is TGCAGCGTTGATGGAGGGCAGGAGCAGTACTTC.

The CDR3 spells CASSQDRLDNSPLHF. As DNA, the CDR3 is TGCGCCAGCAGCCAAGATCGACTGGATAATTCACCCCTCCACTTT. V usage is TRBV4-1 and J usage is TRBJ1-6; no clear D gene. CDR1 and CDR2 from the germline V gene are MGHRA and YSYEKL. Trimming shortened V by 0 bases and J by 5 bases, and 8 bases separated the two germline ends. CDR3 length equals 15 residues.

Concerning this clone: The junction differs from germline at one of its ends, possibly a read error. Other DNA sequences within the sample encode an identical CDR3. The genes are TRBV5-1 and TRBJ1-4, with D possibly TRBD1 on 5 matching bases. Germline CDR1 SGHRS, CDR2 YFSETQ. The CDR3 consists of 15 residues. CDR3 coding DNA: TGCGCCAGCAGTTTGGCAGGGACAACTAATGAAAAACTGTTTTTT. It translates to CASSLAGTTNEKLFF.

In its sample, this clone was seen a few times. The J gene is TRBJ1-5, the V gene TRBV28; no definite D call. V was pared by 6 bases and J by 4 bases, with 13 bases between. From germline, CDR1 is MDHEN and CDR2 SYDVKM. This CDR3 contains 14 residues. CDR3 region: CASSPPSANQPQHF. CDR3 nucleotide sequence: TGTGCCAGCAGCCCACCGTCTGCGAATCAGCCCCAGCATTTT.